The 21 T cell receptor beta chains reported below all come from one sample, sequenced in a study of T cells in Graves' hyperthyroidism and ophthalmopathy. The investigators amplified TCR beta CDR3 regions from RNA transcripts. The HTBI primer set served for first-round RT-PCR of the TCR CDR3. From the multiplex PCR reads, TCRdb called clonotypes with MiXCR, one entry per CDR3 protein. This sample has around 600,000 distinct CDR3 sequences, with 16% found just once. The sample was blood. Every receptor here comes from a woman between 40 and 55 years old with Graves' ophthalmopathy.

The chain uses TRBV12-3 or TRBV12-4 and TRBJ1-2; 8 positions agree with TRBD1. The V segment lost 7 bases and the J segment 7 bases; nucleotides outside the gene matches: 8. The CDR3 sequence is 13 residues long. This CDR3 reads CASTPGTGLGYTF. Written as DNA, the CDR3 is TGTGCCAGCACCCCGGGGACAGGACTTGGCTACACCTTC.

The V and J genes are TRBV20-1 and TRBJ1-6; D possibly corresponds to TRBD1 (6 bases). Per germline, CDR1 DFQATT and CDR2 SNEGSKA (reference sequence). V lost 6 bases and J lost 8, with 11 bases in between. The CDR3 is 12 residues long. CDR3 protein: CSAQGVDSPLHF. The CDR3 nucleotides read TGCAGTGCACAGGGTGTGGATTCACCCCTCCACTTT.

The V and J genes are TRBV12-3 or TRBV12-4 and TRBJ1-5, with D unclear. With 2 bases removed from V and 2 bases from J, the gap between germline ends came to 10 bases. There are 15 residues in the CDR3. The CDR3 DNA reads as TGTGCCAGCAGTTTAATGGGGTTGGGCAATCAGCCCCAGCATTTT. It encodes CASSLMGLGNQPQHF.

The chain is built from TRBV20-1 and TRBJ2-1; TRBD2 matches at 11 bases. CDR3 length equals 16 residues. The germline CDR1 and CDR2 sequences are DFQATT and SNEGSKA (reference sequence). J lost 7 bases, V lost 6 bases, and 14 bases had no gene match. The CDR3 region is CSAPTGTSGSKNEQFF. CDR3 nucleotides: TGCAGTGCCCCTACAGGGACTAGCGGAAGTAAGAATGAGCAGTTCTTC.

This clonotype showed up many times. CDR3 loop: CASSRATTNEKLFF. The CDR3 nucleotides are TGTGCCAGCTCACGGGCAACAACTAATGAAAAACTGTTTTTT. The chain uses TRBV18 and TRBJ1-4, with unresolved D. The germline CDR1 and CDR2 sequences are KGHSH and LQKENI. V lost 4 bases and J lost 0, with 6 bases in between. This CDR3 comprises 14 residues.

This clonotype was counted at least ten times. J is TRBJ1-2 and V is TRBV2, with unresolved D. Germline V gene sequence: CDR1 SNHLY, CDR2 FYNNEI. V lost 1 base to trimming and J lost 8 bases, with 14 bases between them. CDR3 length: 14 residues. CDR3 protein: CASSEVWASSGYTF. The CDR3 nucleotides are TGTGCCAGCAGTGAAGTCTGGGCATCTTCGGGCTACACCTTC.

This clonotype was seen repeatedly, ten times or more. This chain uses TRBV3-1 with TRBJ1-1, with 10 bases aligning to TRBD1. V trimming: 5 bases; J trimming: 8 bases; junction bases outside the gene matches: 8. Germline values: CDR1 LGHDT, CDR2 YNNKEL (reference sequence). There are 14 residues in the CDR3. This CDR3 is CASSLRTGGMEAFF. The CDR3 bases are TGTGCCAGCAGCTTACGGACAGGGGGGATGGAAGCTTTCTTT.

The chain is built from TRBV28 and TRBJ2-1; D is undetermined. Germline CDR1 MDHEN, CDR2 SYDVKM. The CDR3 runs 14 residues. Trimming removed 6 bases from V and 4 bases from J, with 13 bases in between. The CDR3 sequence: CASRTPTPYNEQFF. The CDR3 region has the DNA TGTGCCAGCAGGACTCCAACACCTTACAATGAGCAGTTCTTC.

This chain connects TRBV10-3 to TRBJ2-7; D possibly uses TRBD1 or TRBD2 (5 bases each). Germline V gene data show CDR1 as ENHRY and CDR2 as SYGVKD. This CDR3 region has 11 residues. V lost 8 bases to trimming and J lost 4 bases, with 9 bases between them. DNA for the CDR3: TGTGCCATCGGGGGAACTTACGAGCAGTACTTC. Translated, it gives CAIGGTYEQYF.

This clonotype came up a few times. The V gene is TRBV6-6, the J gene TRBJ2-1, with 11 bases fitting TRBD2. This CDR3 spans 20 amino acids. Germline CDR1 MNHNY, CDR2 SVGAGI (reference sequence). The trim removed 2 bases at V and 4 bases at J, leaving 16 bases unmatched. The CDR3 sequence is CASSYARLKKASGGYNEQFF. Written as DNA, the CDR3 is TGTGCCAGCAGTTACGCGCGCTTAAAGAAGGCTAGCGGGGGGTACAATGAGCAGTTCTTC.

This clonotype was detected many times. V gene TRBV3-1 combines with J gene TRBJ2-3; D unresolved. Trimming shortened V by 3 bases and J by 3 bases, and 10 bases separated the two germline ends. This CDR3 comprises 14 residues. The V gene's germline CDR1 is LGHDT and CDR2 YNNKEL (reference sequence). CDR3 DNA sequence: TGTGCCAGCAGCCACCCGGGTGAGACAGATACGCAGTATTTT. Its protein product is CASSHPGETDTQYF.

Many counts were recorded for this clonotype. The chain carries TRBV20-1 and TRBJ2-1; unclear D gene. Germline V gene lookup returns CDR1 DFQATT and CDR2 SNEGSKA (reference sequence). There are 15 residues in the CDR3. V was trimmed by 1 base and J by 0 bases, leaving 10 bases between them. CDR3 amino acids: CSARGELISYNEQFF. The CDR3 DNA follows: TGCAGTGCTAGAGGCGAGCTTATCTCCTACAATGAGCAGTTCTTC.

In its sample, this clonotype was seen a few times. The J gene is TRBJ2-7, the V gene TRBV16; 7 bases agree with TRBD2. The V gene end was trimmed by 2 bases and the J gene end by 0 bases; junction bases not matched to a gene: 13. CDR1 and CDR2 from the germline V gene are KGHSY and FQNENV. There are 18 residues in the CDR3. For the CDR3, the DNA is TGTGCCAGCAGCCAACTCTCGTTAACTAGCGCGAACTCCTACGAGCAGTACTTC. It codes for CASSQLSLTSANSYEQYF.

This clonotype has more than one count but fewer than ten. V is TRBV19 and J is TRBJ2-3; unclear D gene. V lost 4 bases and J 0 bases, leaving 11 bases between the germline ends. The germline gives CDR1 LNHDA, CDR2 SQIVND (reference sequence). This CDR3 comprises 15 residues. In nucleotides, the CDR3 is TGTGCCAGTAGTAAGGACGACACTAGCACAGATACGCAGTATTTT. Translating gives CASSKDDTSTDTQYF.

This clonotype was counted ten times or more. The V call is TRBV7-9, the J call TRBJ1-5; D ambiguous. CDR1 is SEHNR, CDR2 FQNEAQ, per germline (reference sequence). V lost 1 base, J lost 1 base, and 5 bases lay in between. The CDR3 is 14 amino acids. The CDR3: CASSLGASNQPQHF. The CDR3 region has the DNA TGTGCCAGCAGCTTAGGGGCCAGCAATCAGCCCCAGCATTTT.

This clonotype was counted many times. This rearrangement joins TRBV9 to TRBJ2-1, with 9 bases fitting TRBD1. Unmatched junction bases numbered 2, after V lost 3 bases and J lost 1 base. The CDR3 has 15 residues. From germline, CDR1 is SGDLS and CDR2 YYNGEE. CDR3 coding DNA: TGTGCCAGCAGCGGGACAGGGGCTTCCTACAATGAGCAGTTCTTC. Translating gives CASSGTGASYNEQFF. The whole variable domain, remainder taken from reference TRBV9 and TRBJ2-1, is DSGVTQTPKHLITATGQRVTLRCSPRSGDLSVYWYQQSLDQGLQFLIQYYNGEERAKGNILERFSAQQFPDLHSELNLSSLELGDSALYFCASSGTGASYNEQFFGPGTRLTVL.

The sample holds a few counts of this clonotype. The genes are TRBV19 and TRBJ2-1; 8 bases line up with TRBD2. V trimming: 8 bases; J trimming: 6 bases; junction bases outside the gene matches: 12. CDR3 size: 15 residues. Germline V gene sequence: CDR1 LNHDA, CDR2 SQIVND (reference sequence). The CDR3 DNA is TGTGCCAGTGCAGCGGGGTCCAGCGGGGGCAATGAGCAGTTCTTC. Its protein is CASAAGSSGGNEQFF.

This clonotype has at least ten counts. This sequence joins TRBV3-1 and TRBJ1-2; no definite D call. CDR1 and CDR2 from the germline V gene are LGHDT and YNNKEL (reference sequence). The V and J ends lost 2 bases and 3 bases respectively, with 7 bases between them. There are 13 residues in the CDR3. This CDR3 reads CASSQLRYYGYTF. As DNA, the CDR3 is TGTGCCAGCAGCCAACTCCGTTACTATGGCTACACCTTC. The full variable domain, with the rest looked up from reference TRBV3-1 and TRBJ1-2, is DTAVSQTPKYLVTQMGNDKSIKCEQNLGHDTMYWYKQDSKKFLKIMFSYNNKELIINETVPNRFSPKSPDKAHLNLHINSLELGDSAVYFCASSQLRYYGYTFGSGTRLTVV.

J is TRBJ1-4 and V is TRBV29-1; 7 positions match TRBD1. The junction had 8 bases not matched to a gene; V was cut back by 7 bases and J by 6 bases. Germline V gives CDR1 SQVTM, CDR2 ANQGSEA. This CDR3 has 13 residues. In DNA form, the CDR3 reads TGCAGCGGTATAGGGGGCGCGGATGAAAAACTGTTTTTT. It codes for CSGIGGADEKLFF.

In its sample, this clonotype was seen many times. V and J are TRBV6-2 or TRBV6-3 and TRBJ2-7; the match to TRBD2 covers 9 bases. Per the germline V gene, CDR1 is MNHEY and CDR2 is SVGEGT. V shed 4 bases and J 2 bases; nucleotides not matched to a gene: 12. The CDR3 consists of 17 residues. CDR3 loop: CASSWETSGKTPYEQYF. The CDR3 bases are TGTGCCAGCAGTTGGGAGACTAGCGGAAAAACTCCCTACGAGCAGTACTTC.

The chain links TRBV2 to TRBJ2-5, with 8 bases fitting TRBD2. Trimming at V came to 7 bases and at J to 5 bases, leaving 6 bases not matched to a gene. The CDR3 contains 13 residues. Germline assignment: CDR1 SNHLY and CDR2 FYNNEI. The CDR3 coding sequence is TGTGCCAGCAACTCCGGGGGGGCGGAGACCCAGTACTTC. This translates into CASNSGGAETQYF.